What follows describes a single TCR beta chain. There is no known antigen for this receptor. No much larger clone exists at a distance of one base, and base qualities are not known. The sample originates from a study of OX40 agonist ivuxolimab in advanced cancers. A note on the overall study: Ivuxolimab, which targeted the costimulatory receptor OX40 (CD134), was an agonistic, fully human IgG2 monoclonal antibody. Intravenous ivuxolimab was administered to patients every 2 weeks at six dose levels: 0.01, 0.1, 0.3, 1.5, 3 and 10 mg/kg. Among the approximately 50 dose-escalation patients, about 19 had hepatocellular carcinoma, roughly 15 melanoma, 9 renal cell carcinoma and 9 head and neck cancer. In the dose-escalation cohort, 75% to 90% of patients were male, and the mean age was roughly 60 years with a range of roughly 20 to 80. Prior anti-PD-1, anti-PD-L1 or anti-CTLA-4 therapy was permitted, and checkpoint inhibitors had been received by about 44% of dose-escalation patients. Partial responses occurred in three dose-escalation patients, of whom one had hepatocellular carcinoma and two had cutaneous melanoma. The purpose of peripheral TCRbeta sequencing was to test whether ivuxolimab changed TCR sequence diversity and led to clonal T-cell expansion. The paper covers the monotherapy dose-escalation part of the phase I ivuxolimab trial, which included N of about 50 patients.

Genomic DNA was isolated from the sorted cells so that the TCRbeta CDR3 region could be sequenced. The immunoSEQ Assay was used for sequencing of TCRbeta CDR3 regions. Not all clones reach the TCRdb copy of this immuneACCESS table, which keeps in-frame sequences only. Checked studies attribute under half of the gap to unresolved V genes and leave the rest unexplained. For this sample there are about 77,000 clones; around 87% appear just once. The ten largest clones take up about 0.52% of the sample. Patients with a history of autoimmune disease or receiving systemic immunosuppression were excluded from the trial. Peripheral blood for TCR sequencing was drawn from every dose cohort at baseline, at cycle 4 day 1 and at cycle 7 day 1. Samples came from an open-label, multicenter, first-in-human phase I dose-escalation trial of ivuxolimab. The trial enrolled adults with locally advanced or metastatic head and neck squamous cell, hepatocellular, melanoma or renal cell carcinoma. Before TCR sequencing, CD4+ and CD8+ T cells were separately sorted from peripheral blood.

CDR1 and CDR2, per the germline V gene, are SGHAT and FQNNGV. The CDR3 covers 15 residues, taking in both the cysteine and the phenylalanine. Just the 45-base CDR3 DNA is kept, in frame starting at base 1. Trimming removed 3 bases from V and 5 bases from J, leaving 13 bases between the germline ends. Study-wide findings and limitations: After ivuxolimab, more expanded clones were found on average in CD8+ T cells than in CD4+ T cells. Partial responders in the 0.1-3.0 mg/kg groups had among the lowest normalized peripheral clonal expansion, especially among CD8+ T cells. Which antigens the clonally expanded peripheral T cells were specific for was not determined. Low levels of normalized T-cell clonal expansion were also shown by some nonresponding patients. At doses of 0.1 to 3.0 mg/kg, clonal expansion of both CD4+ and CD8+ blood T cells was observed from baseline to week 6.

The sequence links TRBV11-2 to TRBJ2-2; the D gene is perhaps TRBD2, on 5 matching bases. This TCR was recovered from an adult with an advanced solid tumor such as melanoma, head and neck, liver or kidney cancer. The sequenced sample was CD4+ or CD8+ T cells sorted from blood, obtained in a trial of the OX40 agonist ivuxolimab. The DNA is TGTGCCAGCAGCTTCAACTCCGGGATGACCGGGGAGCTGTTTTTT. It specifies CASSFNSGMTGELFF.